This T cell receptor (beta chain) came from a study of early T cells in non-severe SARS-CoV-2 infection. TCRdb independently ran MiXCR on the 5' RACE reads; one entry per CDR3 protein. The data show tens of thousands of distinct CDR3 sequences, approximately 15% seen once. This clonotype was observed at least ten times. This TCR was sampled from an adult who was a healthcare worker with PCR-confirmed SARS-CoV-2 infection or an uninfected control (not recorded which). Sequenced material: whole blood.

The CDR3 loop is CASSPNGYLASYEQYF. The DNA of the CDR3 is TGTGCCAGCAGCCCGAACGGTTATTTGGCCAGTTACGAGCAGTACTTC. The V gene is TRBV7-9, the J gene TRBJ2-7; D is undetermined. With 5 bases removed from V and 4 bases from J, the gap between germline ends came to 21 bases. The germline V gene has CDR1 SEHNR and CDR2 FQNEAQ (reference sequence). The CDR3 consists of 16 residues.